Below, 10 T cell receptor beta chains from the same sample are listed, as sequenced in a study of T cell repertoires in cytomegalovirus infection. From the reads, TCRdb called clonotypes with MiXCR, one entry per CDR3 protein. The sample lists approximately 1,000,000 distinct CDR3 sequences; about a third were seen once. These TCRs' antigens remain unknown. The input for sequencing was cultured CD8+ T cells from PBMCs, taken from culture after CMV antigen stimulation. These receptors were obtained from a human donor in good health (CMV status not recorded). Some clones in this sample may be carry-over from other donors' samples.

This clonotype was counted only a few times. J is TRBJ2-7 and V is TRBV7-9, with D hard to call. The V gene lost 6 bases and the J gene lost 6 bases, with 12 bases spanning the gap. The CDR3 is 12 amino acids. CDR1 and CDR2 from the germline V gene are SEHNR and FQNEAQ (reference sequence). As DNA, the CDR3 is TGTGCCAGCAGTAACCTTGAAGGCGAGCAGTACTTC. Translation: CASSNLEGEQYF.

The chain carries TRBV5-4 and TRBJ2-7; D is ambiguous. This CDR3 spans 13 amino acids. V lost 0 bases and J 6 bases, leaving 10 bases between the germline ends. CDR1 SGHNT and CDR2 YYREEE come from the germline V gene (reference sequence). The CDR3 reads CASSLVGSSEQYF. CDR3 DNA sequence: TGTGCCAGCAGCTTGGTAGGTAGCTCCGAGCAGTACTTC.

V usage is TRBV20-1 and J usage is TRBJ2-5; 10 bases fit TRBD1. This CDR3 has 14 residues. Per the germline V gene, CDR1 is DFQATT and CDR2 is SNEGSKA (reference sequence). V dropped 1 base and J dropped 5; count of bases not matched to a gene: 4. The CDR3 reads CSARGQGAWETQYF. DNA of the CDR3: TGCAGTGCTAGAGGACAGGGGGCTTGGGAGACCCAGTACTTC.

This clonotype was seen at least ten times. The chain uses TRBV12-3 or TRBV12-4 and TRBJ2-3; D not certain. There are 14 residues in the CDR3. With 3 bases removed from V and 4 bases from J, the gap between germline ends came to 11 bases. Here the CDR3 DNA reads TGTGCCAGCAGTTTTATATCCCCAGCAGATACGCAGTATTTT. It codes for CASSFISPADTQYF.

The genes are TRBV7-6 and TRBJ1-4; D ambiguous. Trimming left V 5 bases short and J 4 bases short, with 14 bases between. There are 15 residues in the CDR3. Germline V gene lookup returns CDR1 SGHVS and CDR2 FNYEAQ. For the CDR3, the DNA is TGTGCCAGCAGCGGATTCAGCAGCCTTAATGAAAAACTGTTTTTT. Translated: CASSGFSSLNEKLFF.

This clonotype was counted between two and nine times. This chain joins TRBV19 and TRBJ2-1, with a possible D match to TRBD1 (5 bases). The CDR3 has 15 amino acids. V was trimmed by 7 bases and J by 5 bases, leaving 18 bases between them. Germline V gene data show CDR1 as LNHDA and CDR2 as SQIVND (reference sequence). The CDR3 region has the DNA TGTGCCAGTACCGAATTCCCAGCAGGGCACAATGAGCAGTTCTTC. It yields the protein CASTEFPAGHNEQFF.

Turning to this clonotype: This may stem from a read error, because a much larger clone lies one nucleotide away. CDR3: CATQGLPYIDTQYF. As DNA, the CDR3 is TGTGCCACTCAGGGACTCCCGTACATAGATACGCAGTATTTT. The rearrangement links TRBV7-8 to TRBJ2-3; D perhaps matches TRBD2 (6 bases). The CDR3 runs 14 residues. The V end lost 10 bases, the J end lost 5 bases, and 19 bases lay between the germline ends. Germline lookup yields CDR1 SGHVS and CDR2 FQNEAQ.

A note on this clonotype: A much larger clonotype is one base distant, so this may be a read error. CDR3 in DNA: TGTGCCAGCAGCCTCGGGTCTATAGGGGACTACACCTTC. Translation gives CASSLGSIGDYTF. The gene calls are TRBV7-8 and TRBJ1-2; TRBD1 might be the D (5 bases). The germline V gene has CDR1 SGHVS and CDR2 FQNEAQ. Trimming cost V 5 bases and J 10 bases, with 17 bases left between them. The CDR3 covers 13 residues. The full variable domain, in which reference TRBV7-8 and TRBJ1-2 provide the parts outside the CDR3, is GAGVSQSPRYKVAKRGQDVALRCDPISGHVSLFWYQQALGQGPEFLTYFQNEAQLDKSGLPSDRFFAERPEGSVSTLKIQRTQQEDSAVYLCASSLGSIGDYTFGSGTRLTVV.

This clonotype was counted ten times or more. This CDR3 reads CASSLGSPEAFF. CDR3 nucleotides: TGTGCCAGCAGCTTAGGGTCCCCTGAAGCTTTCTTT. The chain joins TRBV7-8 to TRBJ1-1; D is unclear. Trimming pared 1 base from V and 6 bases from J, leaving 6 bases between. This CDR3 spans 12 amino acids. Germline lookup yields CDR1 SGHVS and CDR2 FQNEAQ.

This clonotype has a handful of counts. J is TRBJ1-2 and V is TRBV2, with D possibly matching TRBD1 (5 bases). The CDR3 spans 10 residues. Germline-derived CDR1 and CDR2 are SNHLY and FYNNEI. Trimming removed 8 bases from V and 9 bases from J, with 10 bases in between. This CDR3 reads CASWVGRYTF. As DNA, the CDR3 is TGTGCCAGCTGGGTGGGACGCTACACCTTC.